Listed here are 13 T cell receptor beta chains from one sample, sequenced in a study of beta chain features in type 1 diabetes. TCRB transcripts that were expressed got sequenced, as all of the isolated RNA had been reverse transcribed. Repertoires were generated with immunoSEQ multiplex PCR, while TCRdb's copy carries only in-frame clones and drops some. The sample comprises fewer than 300,000 clones, roughly 22% of which are singletons, and 0.028% rests with the top ten. No antigens are known for them. Whole-study results and caveats: There was a moderate but significant shortening of TCRB CDR3s in all four CD4+ subsets of Type 1 diabetes patients.

Sequencing used naive CD4+ T cells from blood. All receptors derive from a woman aged 40-49 years with type 1 diabetes.

This clone was seen only a few times. The chain employs TRBV7-9 and TRBJ2-2; D may be TRBD2 (6 bases). CDR3 size: 16 residues. V lost 5 bases to trimming and J lost 0 bases, with 13 bases between them. Germline CDR1 is SEHNR and CDR2 is FQNEAQ (reference sequence). CDR3 nucleotides: TGTGCCAGCAGCCCCCGAGGGGAGGCGAACACCGGGGAGCTGTTTTTT. It codes for CASSPRGEANTGELFF. The full variable domain, in which reference TRBV7-9 and TRBJ2-2 provide the parts outside the CDR3, is DTGVSQNPRHKITKRGQNVTFRCDPISEHNRLYWYRQTLGQGPEFLTYFQNEAQLEKSRLLSDRFSAERPKGSFSTLEIQRTEQGDSAMYLCASSPRGEANTGELFFGEGSRLTVL.

The chain links TRBV2 to TRBJ2-5; the D gene is possibly TRBD1 (7 bases). CDR1 and CDR2 from the germline V gene are SNHLY and FYNNEI. CDR3 size: 14 residues. Trimming removed 7 bases at V and 5 bases at J, with 17 bases between. CDR3 region: CASTSGSGGETQYF. In nucleotides, the CDR3 is TGTGCCAGCACCTCAGGTTCAGGGGGGGAGACCCAGTACTTC.

This clone has only a few counts. Written as DNA, the CDR3 is TGCAGTGGGAGAAAGGGGGCGAACACCGGGGAGCTGTTTTTT. Translated, it gives CSGRKGANTGELFF. The J gene is TRBJ2-2, the V gene TRBV29-1; a possible D gene is TRBD1 (6 bases). From germline, CDR1 is SQVTM and CDR2 ANQGSEA. CDR3 length equals 14 residues.

The sample holds a few counts of this clone. The chain has TRBV29-1 and TRBJ2-4; 14 nucleotides line up with TRBD2. Unmatched junction bases numbered 8, after V lost 6 bases and J lost 10 bases. In germline, CDR1 is SQVTM, CDR2 ANQGSEA. The CDR3 is made up of 14 amino acids. The DNA for the CDR3 is TGCAGCGTGGGGACTAGCGGGGGCCTCGGTATTCAGTACTTC. This codes for CSVGTSGGLGIQYF.

This clone showed up just a few times. V gene TRBV4-2 combines with J gene TRBJ1-1; 7 bases line up with TRBD1. CDR3 length: 15 amino acids. The germline gives CDR1 LGHNA, CDR2 YNFKEQ. The J segment lost 3 bases and the V segment lost 4 bases, leaving 8 bases of the junction unmatched. The CDR3 sequence is CASSRSDRDDTEAFF. In DNA form, the CDR3 reads TGTGCCAGCAGCCGTTCCGACAGGGACGACACTGAAGCTTTCTTT.

The chain joins TRBV7-9 to TRBJ2-5; a weak D match, TRBD1 (6 bases). V lost 3 bases and J lost 3, with 8 bases in between. From germline, CDR1 is SEHNR and CDR2 FQNEAQ (reference sequence). This CDR3 spans 13 amino acids. The CDR3 reads CASSFAGEETQYF. The CDR3 DNA follows: TGTGCCAGCAGCTTTGCAGGGGAAGAGACCCAGTACTTC.

The chain couples TRBV4-1 to TRBJ2-3; the D gene is possibly TRBD2 (5 bases). The CDR3 length is 15 residues. Per germline, CDR1 MGHRA and CDR2 YSYEKL. Trimming cost V 0 bases and J 2 bases, with 9 bases left between them. CDR3: CASSQDTGITDTQYF. CDR3 in DNA: TGCGCCAGCAGCCAAGATACCGGGATCACAGATACGCAGTATTTT.

V is TRBV9 and J is TRBJ2-2; D call uncertain. The V gene lost 4 bases and the J gene lost 6 bases, with 10 bases spanning the gap. Germline V gene sequence: CDR1 SGDLS, CDR2 YYNGEE. The CDR3 runs 13 residues. CDR3 bases: TGTGCCAGCAGCCCAGGCGTGGCCGGGGAGCTGTTTTTT. Protein: CASSPGVAGELFF.

This CDR3 reads CASSHPGWGQEKLFF. CDR3 sequence (DNA): TGCGCCAGCAGTCACCCGGGATGGGGGCAAGAAAAACTGTTTTTT. This chain connects TRBV4-1 to TRBJ1-4; tentatively, D is TRBD1 (6 bases). V was cut by 6 bases and J by 8 bases, with 19 bases left in between. Per the germline V gene, CDR1 is MGHRA and CDR2 is YSYEKL. The CDR3 runs 15 residues.

Worth noting for this clone: Other DNA sequences in the sample encode the same CDR3. The V and J genes are TRBV5-1 and TRBJ1-5, with 8 positions matching TRBD1. CDR1 is SGHRS and CDR2 is YFSETQ in the germline V gene. The length of the CDR3 is 14 residues. V gave up 1 base and J gave up 6 bases; unmatched junction bases: 3. In DNA form, the CDR3 reads TGCGCCAGCAGCTTGCAGGGGGCAGGTCAGCCCCAGCATTTT. It codes for CASSLQGAGQPQHF.

The V and J genes are TRBV4-3 and TRBJ1-2; D is unclear. V was cut by 0 bases and J by 7 bases, with 9 bases left in between. Germline lookup yields CDR1 LGHNA and CDR2 YSLEER. The CDR3 extends over 13 amino acids. This chain's CDR3 is CASSQDAARGYTF. The CDR3 DNA sequence: TGCGCCAGCAGCCAAGATGCGGCTCGTGGCTACACCTTC.

This clone has more than one count but fewer than ten. The CDR3 bases are TGTGCCTGGAGCAGTGGACTCCTCCCGTACGAGCAGTACTTC. Its protein is CAWSSGLLPYEQYF. V and J are TRBV30 and TRBJ2-7, with D perhaps TRBD2 (5 bases). V was pared by 3 bases and J by 4 bases, with 16 bases between. The CDR3 contains 14 residues. The germline CDR1 and CDR2 sequences are GTSNPN and SVGIG (reference sequence).

This clone came up a few times. The chain carries TRBV7-9 and TRBJ1-5; no clear D. V lost 4 bases, J lost 4 bases, and 14 bases lay in between. Per germline, CDR1 SEHNR and CDR2 FQNEAQ (reference sequence). The CDR3 sequence is 15 residues long. Here the CDR3 reads CASSSPGSSNQPQHF. The CDR3 DNA is TGTGCCAGCAGCTCCCCCGGGTCCTCAAATCAGCCCCAGCATTTT.